The rows below give T cell receptor beta chains drawn from one sample of a study of cytomegalovirus exposure and HLA in healthy donors. The data were produced by immunoSEQ multiplex PCR, yet TCRdb's version contains in-frame clones alone and is incomplete. The data show around 210,000 clones, over 75% seen once. Material for sequencing was PBMCs. Receptors originate from a woman aged 25 to 39 in good health and CMV-seronegative. Each CDR3 is given with its conserved first and last residue. A D gene is named only where the DNA matches it firmly.

j_call cdr3_length d_call v_call cdr3_aa
TRBJ2-7 14 . TRBV6-1 CASVPISGSYEQYF
TRBJ1-1 18 . TRBV19 CASSPLWGPGRGIKRAFF
TRBJ1-1 13 . TRBV15 CATASGRNTEAFF
TRBJ1-2 16 . TRBV2 CASSEAGPGSRYGYTF
TRBJ1-2 14 . TRBV2 CASSPRRGNYGYTF
TRBJ2-7 15 . TRBV4-2 CASSQVGTLVHEQYF
TRBJ2-7 13 . TRBV13 CASSLGGDYEQYF
TRBJ2-1 15 . TRBV30 CAWSPMGYQGNEQFF
TRBJ2-6 17 TRBD2 TRBV10-3 CAISGLAGSSGANVLTF
TRBJ2-5 16 . TRBV7-6 CASSLAYRQIQETQYF
TRBJ1-2 13 . TRBV7-9 CASSSQGKDGYTF
TRBJ2-5 14 TRBD2 TRBV6-5 CASRSAGAVETQYF
TRBJ1-4 14 . TRBV6-1 CASSRQVDNEKLFF
TRBJ2-3 16 TRBD2 TRBV5-6 CASSQIQREGLDTQYF
TRBJ1-2 18 TRBD1 TRBV30 CAWTVGKIGGKSNYGYTF
TRBJ2-7 15 TRBD1 TRBV5-6 CASSLGGTVAYEQYF
TRBJ1-1 16 . TRBV12-5 CASGLGRTLEDTEAFF
TRBJ2-1 15 . TRBV12-5 CASGSTAPGEWEQFF
TRBJ2-2 16 . TRBV7-9 CASSRTPEGNTGELFF
TRBJ2-5 12 . TRBV6-6 CASSSTMLGGYF
TRBJ1-6 16 . TRBV2 CASGGSHTSYNSPLHF
TRBJ2-7 15 TRBD2 TRBV5-1 CATSVGGGHLNEQYF
TRBJ2-2 16 . TRBV5-1 CASSLETSGVAGELFF
TRBJ2-1 15 TRBD1 TRBV7-9 CASSLRDRGYNEQFF
TRBJ2-1 15 TRBD2 TRBV4-1 CASSPDSGSGNEQFF
TRBJ1-5 14 . TRBV7-8 CASSLVPGNQPQHF
TRBJ2-1 18 TRBD1 TRBV4-1 CASSQDYRGRGRYNEQFF
TRBJ2-7 15 TRBD2 TRBV28 CASRTALAGGYEQYF
TRBJ1-2 15 TRBD1 TRBV11-1 CASSAEQGTGYGYTF
TRBJ2-7 14 . TRBV5-1 CASSLGVGSYEQYF
TRBJ2-3 19 TRBD1 TRBV7-9 CASSPGGMWGMPSTDTQYF
TRBJ1-2 14 TRBD1 TRBV2 CASSTGGQENGYTF
TRBJ1-1 13 . TRBV7-3 CASSVQGSTEAFF
TRBJ2-1 15 TRBD2 TRBV7-2 CASRRAGGPYNEQFF
TRBJ2-1 15 TRBD2 TRBV7-3 CASSYGAGAYNEQFF
TRBJ2-1 14 . TRBV11-2 CASSFSGYLNEQFF
TRBJ1-1 15 . TRBV27 CASSLSSVRPAEAFF
TRBJ1-1 13 . TRBV5-1 CASSFTGNTEAFF
TRBJ2-7 13 . TRBV29-1 CSVGGKLNYEQYF
TRBJ2-2 16 . TRBV7-6 CASSLYSSGSTGELFF
TRBJ2-5 13 . TRBV5-4 CASSLPSPETQYF
. 16 TRBD2 TRBV13 CASSLGLASGSDEQYF
TRBJ2-5 14 . TRBV6-1 CASSPDRPQETQYF
TRBJ1-6 16 . TRBV6-1 CASSEARTVHNSPLHF
TRBJ2-7 15 TRBD2 TRBV9 CASSVGGLATYEQYF
TRBJ2-5 13 . TRBV5-4 CASSTDYLETQYF
TRBJ2-7 13 . TRBV5-1 CASSLGTAHEQYF
TRBJ2-7 15 TRBD2 TRBV5-4 CATARGLAELYEQYF
TRBJ1-3 15 . TRBV23-1 CASSQFRGSGNTIYF
TRBJ1-5 15 . TRBV4-1 CASGSGEYSNQPQHF
TRBJ1-6 16 TRBD1 TRBV15 CATSRDRGVWNSPLHF
TRBJ2-7 16 TRBD1 TRBV7-9 CASSPWTGASSYEQYF